These T cell receptor beta chains were read from a single sample in a study of siplizumab effects on memory and regulatory T cells. Their antigens are not known. The table came from immunoSEQ multiplex PCR; TCRdb's copy has only in-frame clones and leaves some out. The table has some 15,000 clones, almost 50% seen once. Sequences were obtained from CFSE-low (dividing) CD4+ T cells sorted from an allogeneic mixed lymphocyte reaction. These receptors were collected from a human donor in good health; the cells came from an allogeneic mixed lymphocyte reaction. CDR3s include the opening cysteine and the closing phenylalanine or tryptophan. A D gene is named only where the DNA matches it firmly. The listing skips clone size in some rows; elsewhere it reads once, few, many or a size class.

. TRBJ2-7 . TRBV9 TGTGCCAGCAGCGTAGATTGGGGGTACTACGAGCAGTACTTC CASSVDWGYYEQYF
. TRBJ2-7 . TRBV13 TGTGCCAGCAGCCTGACCCAGGGTTCCCACGAGCAGTACTTC CASSLTQGSHEQYF
. TRBJ1-2 medium-sized TRBV4-1 TGCGCCAGCAGCGCGGGGGGTTACCCCGCCTATGGCTACACCTTC CASSAGGYPAYGYTF
. TRBJ2-7 . TRBV19 TGTGCCAGTAGTATATCGGGGGCGATCTCCTACGAGCAGTACTTC CASSISGAISYEQYF
. TRBJ2-7 . TRBV10-1 TGCGCCAGCAGTGAGTCGAAAGGAAGCTCCTACGAGCAGTACTTC CASSESKGSSYEQYF
. TRBJ2-5 . TRBV7-2 TGTGCCAGCAGCGAGGACGGGACTGTACAAGAGACCCAGTACTTC CASSEDGTVQETQYF
. TRBJ2-1 . TRBV12-5 TGTGCTAGTGGTTTCTCCCCGTACAATGAGCAGTTCTTC CASGFSPYNEQFF
. TRBJ1-2 . TRBV5-1 TGCGCCAGCAGCTTGGAGGCAAACTATGGCTACACCTTC CASSLEANYGYTF
TRBD1 TRBJ1-1 . TRBV5-1 TGCGCCAGCAGCACGGGACAGGCTATGGTCACTGAAGCTTTCTTT CASSTGQAMVTEAFF
TRBD1 TRBJ2-2 once TRBV5-4 TGTGCCAGCAGCTATGGACAGGGGAACACCGGGGAGCTGTTTTTT CASSYGQGNTGELFF
. TRBJ2-1 . TRBV9 TGTGCCAGCAGCGCCCGGGAGCTCTCCTACAATGAGCAGTTCTTC CASSARELSYNEQFF
. TRBJ2-1 . TRBV12-2 TGTGCAAGTCGCCCCCCGGGACAGGGGACTGAGCAGTTCTTC CASRPPGQGTEQFF
TRBD2 TRBJ2-5 . TRBV18 TGTGCCAGCTCACCAACCGGGACTAGTTGGAGGCAAGAGACCCAGTACTTC CASSPTGTSWRQETQYF
. TRBJ2-1 . TRBV7-2 TGTGCCAGCAGCCTAGGGGGTTGGGCCCCTTCCTCCTACAATGAGCAGTTCTTC CASSLGGWAPSSYNEQFF
. TRBJ2-3 . TRBV4-2 TGTGCCAGCAGCCCAGACAGAGGGAGGACAGATACGCAGTATTTT CASSPDRGRTDTQYF
. TRBJ1-1 . TRBV30 TGTGCCTGGAGGGAACAGGAGAACACTGAAGCTTTCTTT CAWREQENTEAFF
. TRBJ2-7 . TRBV4-2 TGTGCCAGCAGCCAAGGAGGACGGAGACGCTCCGAGCAGTACTTC CASSQGGRRRSEQYF
. TRBJ2-3 . TRBV2 TGTGCCAGCACCAAGGGAACCGGTGGGGATACGCAGTATTTT CASTKGTGGDTQYF
. TRBJ1-2 medium-sized TRBV7-2 TGTGCCAGCAGCTTAAGGGGCGGGACCAACTATGGCTACACCTTC CASSLRGGTNYGYTF
. TRBJ1-2 . TRBV29-1 TGCAGCGTGGACTATGGCTACACCTTC CSVDYGYTF
. TRBJ1-4 . TRBV5-1 TGCGCCAGCAGCTTGGTTCCGGGGGCAGGTGAAAAACTGTTTTTT CASSLVPGAGEKLFF
. TRBJ2-6 . TRBV7-2 TGTGCCAGCAGCGTACCTAGGGGCAGGGGACCCTCTGGGGCCAACGTCCTGACTTTC CASSVPRGRGPSGANVLTF
. TRBJ1-1 . TRBV27 TGTGCCAGCAGCACTCGACCGAACACTGAAGCTTTCTTT CASSTRPNTEAFF
TRBD1 TRBJ2-7 medium-sized TRBV29-1 TGCAGCGTTGTTCCCGGAACAGGGGGATCGTACGAGCAGTACTTC CSVVPGTGGSYEQYF
TRBD1 TRBJ1-4 . TRBV6-5 TGTGCCGTCCGAGGGGGCGCTCCCGAAAAACTGTTTTTT CAVRGGAPEKLFF
. TRBJ1-3 . TRBV9 TGTGCCAGCAGCAGACAGCAATCTGGAAACACCATATATTTT CASSRQQSGNTIYF
. TRBJ1-1 . TRBV28 TGTGCCAGCAGTTTCTTGGGCAGGGGGAACACTGAAGCTTTCTTT CASSFLGRGNTEAFF
. TRBJ1-4 few TRBV11-2 TGTGCCAGCAGCTTAGGTACGGGGAAACTGTTTTTT CASSLGTGKLFF
TRBD2 TRBJ2-1 . TRBV7-2 TGTGCCAGCAGCTCGGCGGGAGTCTACAATGAGCAGTTCTTC CASSSAGVYNEQFF
. TRBJ1-2 few TRBV6-1 TGTGCCAGCGTCGGGGGGGGATCCTATGGTGGCTACACCTTC CASVGGGSYGGYTF
. TRBJ2-7 . TRBV30 TGTGCCTGGAGAGACGGCCACGGCGCTCCCTACGAGCAGTACTTC CAWRDGHGAPYEQYF
. TRBJ2-1 . TRBV7-2 TGTGCCAGCAGCTCTGTTTCAGGGCGGCATGAGCAGTTCTTC CASSSVSGRHEQFF
. TRBJ2-2 few TRBV7-8 TGTGCCAGCAGCTTAGATAGTGGGACGGGCGGGGAGCTGTTTTTT CASSLDSGTGGELFF
TRBD2 TRBJ2-1 . TRBV7-9 TGTGCCAGCAGTGGGGGAGCGGGGCCCTCCTACAATGAGCAGTTCTTC CASSGGAGPSYNEQFF
. TRBJ2-4 . TRBV14 TGTGCCAGCAGCCGTACATGGGCCAAAAACATTCAGTACTTC CASSRTWAKNIQYF